The entry below describes one T cell receptor (beta chain). Its antigen is currently not known. There are no base qualities to consult, and no much larger clone falls within one base. The donors were under 40 Caucasian individuals from Russia, aged roughly 6 to 100 years, who were systemically healthy. About 10 milliliters of peripheral blood were drawn from each donor into EDTA-treated Vacutainer tubes. Ficoll-Paque density-gradient centrifugation was used to isolate PBMCs, with at least 6.5 million per sample. Trizol reagent was used to extract total RNA from PBMCs, with at least 6 micrograms per sample. For every donor, an aliquot of PBMCs went through flow cytometry to measure the percentages of naive CD45RAhigh/CD27high T cells. CDR1 and CDR2 were assigned from the germline V gene as MNHEY and SVGEGT. The CDR3 measures 19 amino acids from cysteine to phenylalanine. Of the read, only the CDR3 DNA is kept; its 57 bases are in frame from base 1. V lost 6 bases and J lost 8 bases, and the count of bases not matched to a germline gene is 22.

The sample belongs to a study of blood T cells in healthy people across ages (dated by TCRdb to the mid-2010s). The study in broad terms: In model experiments, template switching captured roughly one uniquely barcoded TCR beta cDNA molecule for every two T cells. Age-related changes in TCR beta repertoire diversity were measured in the study by deep sequencing normalized with unique cDNA molecular identifiers. The donors were divided into four age groups: young (average 16 years), middle-aged (about 40), aged (about 60) and long-lived (82). Using the same blood draw, the study looked at two additional independent replicas of 1 million unique cDNA reads for two donors, one aged 18 to 30 and the other aged 80 or older. Donors of different ages were randomly distributed across sequencing lanes to avoid experimental bias.

Study-wide conclusions, independent of this receptor: The CMV infection status of donors was not known, potentially confounding age-related changes in expanded clonotypes. Observed TCR beta diversity correlated strongly with the percentage of naive T cells measured by flow cytometry. Bulk unsorted PBMC profiling prevented conclusive comparison of naive and antigen-experienced compartments. Estimates of total diversity from one million sequenced T cells were regarded as lower bounds and underestimates. Observed TCR beta diversity per million T cells fell roughly linearly with age, and a significant reduction was already apparent by age roughly 40. The long-lived group showed more naive CD4+ T cells, fewer expanded clones and increased TCR diversity than the aged group, suggesting age selection.

To prepare the library, 5' RACE was applied. TCRdb names Illumina HiSeq 2500 as the instrument used. A second PCR of about 6 to 11 cycles was run with a J-beta primer mix and a sample-barcoded 5' primer. Each TCR beta cDNA molecule received a unique molecular identifier from a template-switch 5' adaptor carrying 12 random nucleotides. Each sample yielded at least 2.5 million CDR3-containing paired-end reads. First-strand cDNA was synthesized from all RNA with the Mint cDNA synthesis kit, primed by a TRBC-specific oligonucleotide. All cDNA was treated with uracil-DNA glycosylase and then went through a first 18-cycle PCR with the universal primers M1SS and BC2_uni_R. The study's own analysis went as follows. Each sample was normalized by randomly selecting 1 million high-quality reads, each carrying a distinct molecular identifier. Reads sharing molecular identifiers were discarded rather than binned into consensus sequences. MiTCR, set to a Q25 quality threshold and the strictest error-elimination algorithm, was used for CDR3 identification, clonotype clustering and error correction. A nonparametric unseen species model using Euler transformation provided a lower-bound estimate of total TCR beta diversity. The public reads were reanalyzed by TCRdb: fastp trimming at Q25, MiXCR alignment, in-frame beta chains only. When rows share a CDR3 protein, they turn into one entry using the most common DNA and genes. TCRdb, not the authors, supplied the V and J calls. In this sample the table shows approximately 800,000 distinct CDR3 sequences, more than 35% of which occur a single time. The ten top clones hold 15% to 20% of the sample.

The sample comprised blood. The receptor was derived from a man older than 75 in good health. The receptor chain draws on TRBV6-2 or TRBV6-3 and TRBJ2-1, with 10 junctional bases fitting TRBD2. The nucleotide sequence is TGTGCCAGCAGCCCCATAAAAGGTAGCCTAGCGGGAGTTACGGATGAGCAGTTCTTC. Its coded protein is CASSPIKGSLAGVTDEQFF.